Listed below are T cell receptor beta chains from one sample, sequenced in a study of cytomegalovirus exposure and HLA in healthy donors. Clones were read by immunoSEQ multiplex PCR, and TCRdb kept only the in-frame ones, dropping some. Here the sample spans approximately 140,000 clones, around 81% being singletons. Sequencing used PBMCs. Every receptor here comes from a man aged 18 to 29 in good health and CMV-seronegative. Both conserved end residues are part of each CDR3. A D gene is named only where the DNA matches it firmly. Where a row states a size, it is once, few, many or the class of an expanded clone; other rows omit it.

j_gene	d_gene	v_gene	abundance	CDR3nt	CDR3aa
TRBJ1-3	TRBD1	TRBV6-1	few	TGTGCCAGCAGTGAGGGACAGGGGGCAGACACCATATATTTT	CASSEGQGADTIYF
TRBJ1-5	.	TRBV10-2	.	TGCGCCAGCAGTGACAGGGATCGCGGCAATCAGCCCCAGCATTTT	CASSDRDRGNQPQHF
TRBJ2-3	TRBD1	TRBV28	.	TGTGCCAGCAGTTTCTCCCGGACAGGGATTGACACAGATACGCAGTATTTT	CASSFSRTGIDTDTQYF
TRBJ2-7	TRBD1	TRBV7-9	.	TGTGCCAGCAGCCCCAGACCACAGACAGGGATGCAGGCCTACGAGCAGTACTTC	CASSPRPQTGMQAYEQYF
TRBJ2-1	TRBD2	TRBV4-2	few	TGTGCCAGCAGCCAAGATCGGGAGGCCAACTCCTACAATGAGCAGTTCTTC	CASSQDREANSYNEQFF
TRBJ1-6	.	TRBV4-3	.	TGCGCCAGCAGCCAAGACTTCGCCCCCCACATATCCCTCCACTTT	CASSQDFAPHISLHF
TRBJ2-7	TRBD1	TRBV11-3	.	TGTGCCAGCAGCTTGGGACAGGGCGTCGACGAGCAGTACTTC	CASSLGQGVDEQYF
TRBJ1-2	TRBD1	TRBV28	.	TGTGCCAGCAGTGTACAACGGACAGGGAGTGACGGCTACACCTTC	CASSVQRTGSDGYTF
TRBJ2-1	.	TRBV5-4	.	TGTGCCAGCAGCCTGACAGGTTCAAATGAGCAGTTCTTC	CASSLTGSNEQFF
TRBJ1-2	.	TRBV7-9	.	TGTGCCAGCAGCTTAGCGACCTCAGGGAGGGTCGGCTATGGCTACACCTTC	CASSLATSGRVGYGYTF